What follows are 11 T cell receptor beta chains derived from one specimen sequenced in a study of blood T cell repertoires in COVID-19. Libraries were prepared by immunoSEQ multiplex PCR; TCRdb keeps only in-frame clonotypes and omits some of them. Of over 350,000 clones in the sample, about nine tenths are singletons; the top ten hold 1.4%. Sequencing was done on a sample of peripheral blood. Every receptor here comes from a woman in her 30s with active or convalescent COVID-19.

CDR3 nucleotide sequence: TGTGCCTGGAGTTCGGGAGCGGGAGTAAAAAACATTCAGTACTTC. Its protein product is CAWSSGAGVKNIQYF. The V gene is TRBV30, the J gene TRBJ2-4, with 8 positions matching TRBD2. V shed 2 bases and J 4 bases; nucleotides not matched to a gene: 7. This CDR3 is built from 15 residues. Germline loops: CDR1 GTSNPN, CDR2 SVGIG (reference sequence).

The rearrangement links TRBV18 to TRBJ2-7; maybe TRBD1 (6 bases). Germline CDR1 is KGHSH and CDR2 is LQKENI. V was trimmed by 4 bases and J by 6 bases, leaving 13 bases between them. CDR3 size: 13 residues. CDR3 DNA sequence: TGTGCCAGCTCACTACAGGGAAAGGGCGAGCAGTACTTC. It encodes CASSLQGKGEQYF.

The CDR3 DNA sequence: TGCGCCAGCAGCCAAGGGTTCGGGGGGGCGAGGGGCAATCAGCCCCAGCATTTT. Translation: CASSQGFGGARGNQPQHF. The chain joins TRBV4-1 to TRBJ1-5; a possible D gene is TRBD1 (6 bases). Germline assignment: CDR1 MGHRA and CDR2 YSYEKL. V was cut by 1 base and J by 2 bases, with 18 bases left in between. The CDR3 spans 18 residues.

This CDR3 is CASVTGSGYGYTF. Written as DNA, the CDR3 is TGTGCCAGTGTTACAGGGTCCGGCTATGGCTACACCTTC. This chain joins TRBV19 and TRBJ1-2; TRBD1 is a possible D gene (6 bases). CDR3 size: 13 residues. In germline, CDR1 is LNHDA, CDR2 SQIVND (reference sequence). Trimming took 8 bases from V and 4 from J, leaving 14 bases between them. The whole variable domain, remainder taken from reference TRBV19 and TRBJ1-2, is DGGITQSPKYLFRKEGQNVTLSCEQNLNHDAMYWYRQDPGQGLRLIYYSQIVNDFQKGDIAEGYSVSREKKESFPLTVTSAQKNPTAFYLCASVTGSGYGYTFGSGTRLTVV.

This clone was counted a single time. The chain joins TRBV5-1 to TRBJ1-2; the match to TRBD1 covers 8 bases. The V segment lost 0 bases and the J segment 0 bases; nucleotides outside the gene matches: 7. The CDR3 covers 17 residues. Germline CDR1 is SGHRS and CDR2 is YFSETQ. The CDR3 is CASSLGTGNRANYGYTF. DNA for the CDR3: TGCGCCAGCAGCTTGGGGACAGGGAATAGGGCTAACTATGGCTACACCTTC. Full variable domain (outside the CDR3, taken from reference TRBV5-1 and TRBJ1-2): KAGVTQTPRYLIKTRGQQVTLSCSPISGHRSVSWYQQTPGQGLQFLFEYFSETQRNKGNFPGRFSGRQFSNSRSEMNVSTLELGDSALYLCASSLGTGNRANYGYTFGSGTRLTVV.

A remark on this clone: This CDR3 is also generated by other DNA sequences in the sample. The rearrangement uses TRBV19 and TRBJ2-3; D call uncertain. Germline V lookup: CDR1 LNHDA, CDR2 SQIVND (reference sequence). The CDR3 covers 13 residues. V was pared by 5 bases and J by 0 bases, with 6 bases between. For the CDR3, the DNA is TGTGCCAGTAGTCCAACTAGCACAGATACGCAGTATTTT. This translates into CASSPTSTDTQYF.

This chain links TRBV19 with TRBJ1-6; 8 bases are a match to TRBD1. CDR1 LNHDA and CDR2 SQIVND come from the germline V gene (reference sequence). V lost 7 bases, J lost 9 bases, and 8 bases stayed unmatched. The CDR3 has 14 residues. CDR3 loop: CASNPQGAGSPLHF. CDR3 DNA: TGTGCCAGTAATCCGCAGGGGGCAGGTTCACCCCTCCACTTT.

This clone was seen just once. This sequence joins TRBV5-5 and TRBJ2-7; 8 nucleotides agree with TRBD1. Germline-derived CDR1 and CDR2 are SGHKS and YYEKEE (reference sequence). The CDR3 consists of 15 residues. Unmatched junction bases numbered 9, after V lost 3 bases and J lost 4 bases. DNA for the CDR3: TGTGCCAGCAGCTCAAGCAGGGGGCGCGGGTACGAGCAGTACTTC. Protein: CASSSSRGRGYEQYF.

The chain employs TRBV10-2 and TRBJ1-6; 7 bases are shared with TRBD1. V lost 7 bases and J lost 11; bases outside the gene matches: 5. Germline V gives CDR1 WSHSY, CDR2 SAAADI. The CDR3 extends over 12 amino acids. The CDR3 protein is CASTRQGTPLHF. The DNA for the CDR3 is TGCGCCAGCACCAGACAGGGTACACCCCTCCACTTT.

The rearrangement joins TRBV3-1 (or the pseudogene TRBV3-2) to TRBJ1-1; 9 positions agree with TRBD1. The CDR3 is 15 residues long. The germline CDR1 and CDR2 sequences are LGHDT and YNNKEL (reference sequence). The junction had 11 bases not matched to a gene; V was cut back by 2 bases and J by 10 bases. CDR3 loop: CASSQPHGTGRRAFF. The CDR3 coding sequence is TGTGCCAGCAGCCAACCCCACGGGACAGGGAGGAGAGCTTTCTTT.

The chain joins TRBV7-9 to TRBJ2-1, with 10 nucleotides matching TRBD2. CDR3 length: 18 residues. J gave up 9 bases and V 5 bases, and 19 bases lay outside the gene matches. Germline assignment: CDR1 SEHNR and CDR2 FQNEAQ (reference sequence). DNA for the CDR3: TGTGCCAGCAGCCATCCCCCGGAAATAGCGGGAGGTGTTGGTGAGCAGTTCTTC. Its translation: CASSHPPEIAGGVGEQFF.